The rows below give T cell receptor beta chains drawn from one sample of a study of blood T cells in healthy people across ages. TCRdb re-analysed the 5' RACE reads in MiXCR, keeping a single row per CDR3 protein. The table lists 780,000 or so distinct CDR3 sequences, approximately 60% of them singletons, with roughly 25% in the top ten. The material sequenced was blood. These receptors were collected from a man aged 40-50 years in good health. Both conserved end residues are part of each CDR3. A D gene is named only where the DNA matches it firmly. Size is omitted from some rows. Given values are once, few, many or a class for expanded clones.

size	V	D	J	DNA	CDR3
-	TRBV27	-	TRBJ2-7	TGTGCCAGCAGTCTATTACTCTCCTACGAGCAGTACTTC	CASSLLLSYEQYF
few	TRBV7-8	-	TRBJ2-2	TGTGCCGTCTTAATCGGGGTAGGAGTATCCGGGGAGCTGTTTTTT	CAVLIGVGVSGELFF
few	TRBV9	TRBD1	TRBJ2-6	TGTGCCAGCAGCCCGCGGACAGGGGGCCTCTCTGGGGCCAACGTCCTGACTTTC	CASSPRTGGLSGANVLTF
-	TRBV12-3/TRBV12-4	-	TRBJ1-1	TGTGCCAGCAGTTCGTGGACAGATGAAGCTTTCTTT	CASSSWTDEAFF
-	TRBV6-5	TRBD1	TRBJ1-5	TGTGCCAGCAGTAGAGCGACAGGGGACCAGCATTTT	CASSRATGDQHF
few	TRBV6-5	TRBD1	TRBJ2-1	TGTGCCAGCAGGAGACCGGGACAGGGGATACGAGAGCAGTTCTTC	CASRRPGQGIREQFF
once	TRBV13	TRBD2	TRBJ2-7	TGTGCCAGCAGCCCCCAGGTACTAGCGGGGACCTACGAGCAGTACTTC	CASSPQVLAGTYEQYF
-	TRBV5-1	-	TRBJ2-7	TGCGCCAGCAGATTGGGGGGAGCAGACTACGAGCAGTACTTC	CASRLGGADYEQYF
-	TRBV27	TRBD2	TRBJ2-3	TGTGCCAGCAGTCCAACCTGGACTAGAACGACAGATACGCAGTATTTT	CASSPTWTRTTDTQYF
-	TRBV27	-	TRBJ1-1	TGTGCCAGCAGCCCCCTGGGAGGTGAAGCTTTCTTT	CASSPLGGEAFF
-	TRBV20-1	TRBD1	TRBJ1-2	TGCAGTGCTCCTCAGGACAGGGGTTCCTATGGCTACACCTTC	CSAPQDRGSYGYTF
few	TRBV2	TRBD1	TRBJ1-2	TGTGCCAGCAGTACTAAGACAGGGATGGGTTATGGCTACACCTTC	CASSTKTGMGYGYTF
-	TRBV9	-	TRBJ2-2	TGTGCCAGCAGCGTCTCTGGGTTGACCGGGGAGCTGTTTTTT	CASSVSGLTGELFF
-	TRBV27	TRBD1	TRBJ2-2	TGTGCCAGCCGGGTGGCACAGGGGGCTACCGGGGAGCTGTTTTTT	CASRVAQGATGELFF
-	TRBV11-3	-	TRBJ2-5	TGTGCCAGCAGCTTTAGGCCGACCCAAGAGACCCAGTACTTC	CASSFRPTQETQYF
once	TRBV28	-	TRBJ2-7	TGTGCCAGCAACATTGGGGCTACAGCCTACGAGCAGTACTTC	CASNIGATAYEQYF
few	TRBV12-3/TRBV12-4	-	TRBJ2-1	TGTGCCAGCAGTTGGGACCCATCTCGCTACAATGAGCAGTTCTTC	CASSWDPSRYNEQFF
-	TRBV20-1	-	TRBJ1-6	TGCAGTGCTAGAGAGAGCCCCGAGGGGTCACCCCTCCACTTT	CSARESPEGSPLHF
-	TRBV11-2	-	TRBJ1-2	TGTGCCAGCAGTTCCGGGACGATGGCTGGCTACACCTTC	CASSSGTMAGYTF
once	TRBV6-1	-	TRBJ2-7	TGTGCCAGCGGGGTGCGGACCAGCTCCTACGAGCAGTACTTC	CASGVRTSSYEQYF
few	TRBV4-1	-	TRBJ2-7	TGCGCCAGCAGCCAAGATGGGCAGACTCAGTACTTC	CASSQDGQTQYF
-	TRBV12-3/TRBV12-4	TRBD1	TRBJ1-5	TGTGCCAGCAGCCTAAGGACAGGCCCCTATCAGCCCCAGCATTTT	CASSLRTGPYQPQHF
-	TRBV10-3	-	TRBJ2-1	TGTGCCATCAGTCTACTTGGGACGTACAATGAGCAGTTCTTC	CAISLLGTYNEQFF
few	TRBV7-9	-	TRBJ2-1	TGTGCCAGCAGCCCGCGGGACTCGCTTAACAATGAGCAGTTCTTC	CASSPRDSLNNEQFF
few	TRBV20-1	TRBD1	TRBJ2-5	TGCAGTGCCCTCCGGACAGGGAAAGAGACCCAGTACTTC	CSALRTGKETQYF
-	TRBV10-3	-	TRBJ2-3	TGTGCCATCTCCGGGACAAGCACAGATACGCAGTATTTT	CAISGTSTDTQYF
-	TRBV7-2	TRBD2	TRBJ2-1	TGTGCCAGCAGCTTAGGGCGGGGGGCCTTCTCCTACAATGAGCAGTTCTTC	CASSLGRGAFSYNEQFF
-	TRBV2	-	TRBJ2-3	TGTGCCAGCCTGGGGCTAATCACATTCGATACGCAGTATTTT	CASLGLITFDTQYF
many	TRBV9	TRBD1	TRBJ2-2	TGTGCCAGCAGCGATCCGGGACAGGGGTTCCACACCGGGGAGCTGTTTTTT	CASSDPGQGFHTGELFF
-	TRBV4-2	TRBD2	TRBJ2-1	TGTGCCAGCAGCCAATCGACTAGCGGGAGCTCCTACAATGAGCAGTTCTTC	CASSQSTSGSSYNEQFF
-	TRBV27	-	TRBJ2-7	TGTGCCAGCAGTTTTTTTTTTGCGCGGGCCTACGAGCAGTACTTC	CASSFFFARAYEQYF
once	TRBV20-1	-	TRBJ2-5	TGCAGCGGGACCGACCAAGAGACCCAGTACTTC	CSGTDQETQYF
few	TRBV6-2/TRBV6-3	-	TRBJ1-5	TGTGCCAGCAGTTACTCGATGAGTATTGGGCTTAGCAATCAGCCCCAGCATTTT	CASSYSMSIGLSNQPQHF
-	TRBV12-3/TRBV12-4	-	TRBJ1-5	TGTGCCAGCAGTTCACACCAGGGTCGGGGCAATCAGCCCCAGCATTTT	CASSSHQGRGNQPQHF
-	TRBV6-6	-	TRBJ2-3	TGTGCCAGCAGTTATGCAGCGGTGGGGACAGATACGCAGTATTTT	CASSYAAVGTDTQYF
-	TRBV27	TRBD1	TRBJ2-7	TGTGCCAGCAGAGACAGGGTTGGCGAGCGGTACTTC	CASRDRVGERYF
-	TRBV20-1	-	TRBJ2-7	TGCAGTGCTAGAGAGGGACGGGGCCGCTCCTACGAGCAGTACTTC	CSAREGRGRSYEQYF
-	TRBV27	TRBD2	TRBJ2-3	TGTGCCAGCAGTGGACATTCGGGGGGGGCCACAGATACGCAGTATTTT	CASSGHSGGATDTQYF
-	TRBV29-1	TRBD1	TRBJ2-7	TGCAGCGTTGAATTTGGGACAGGGACCGAGCAGTACTTC	CSVEFGTGTEQYF
many	TRBV7-2	-	TRBJ1-1	TGTGCCAGCACCCGGGGGGGCTTTTTCTCTGAAGCTTTCTTT	CASTRGGFFSEAFF
-	TRBV20-1	-	TRBJ2-5	TGCAGTGCTGAAGGGACCCAAACTAGGAGAGAGACCCAGTACTTC	CSAEGTQTRRETQYF
few	TRBV7-8	-	TRBJ1-2	TGTGCCAGCAGCTTTAGGGAGCGAGATGGCTACACCTTC	CASSFRERDGYTF